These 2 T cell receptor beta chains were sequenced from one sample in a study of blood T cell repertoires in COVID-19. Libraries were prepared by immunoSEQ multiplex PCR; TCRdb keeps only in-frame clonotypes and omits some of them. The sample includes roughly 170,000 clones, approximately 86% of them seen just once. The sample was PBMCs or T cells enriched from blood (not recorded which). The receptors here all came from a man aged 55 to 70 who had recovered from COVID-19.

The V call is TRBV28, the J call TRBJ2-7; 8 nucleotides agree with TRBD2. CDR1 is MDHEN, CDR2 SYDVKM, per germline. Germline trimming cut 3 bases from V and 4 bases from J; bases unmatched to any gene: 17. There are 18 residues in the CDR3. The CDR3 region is CASSFPTLQLADRYEQYF. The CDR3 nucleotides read TGTGCCAGCAGTTTCCCGACCCTCCAACTAGCGGACCGATACGAGCAGTACTTC. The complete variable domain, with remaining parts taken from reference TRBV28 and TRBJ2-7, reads DVKVTQSSRYLVKRTGEKVFLECVQDMDHENMFWYRQDPGLGLRLIYFSYDVKMKEKGDIPEGYSVSREKKERFSLILESASTNQTSMYLCASSFPTLQLADRYEQYFGPGTRLTVT.

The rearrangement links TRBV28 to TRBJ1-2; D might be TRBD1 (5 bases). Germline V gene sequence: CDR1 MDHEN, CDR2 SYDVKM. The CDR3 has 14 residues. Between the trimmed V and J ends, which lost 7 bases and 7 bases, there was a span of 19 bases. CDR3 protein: CASTPPGGRRGYTF. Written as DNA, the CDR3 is TGTGCCAGCACCCCTCCGGGGGGACGGCGTGGCTACACCTTC.